This T cell receptor beta chain was sequenced during a study of graft-versus-host responses after intestinal transplantation. Sequencing was performed with immunoSEQ multiplex PCR; in TCRdb, only in-frame clones are kept and a portion is missing. The top ten hold roughly 0.5% of the sample, which has fewer than 130,000 clones, around 93% seen once. CDR1 is MDHEN and CDR2 is SYDVKM in the germline V gene. With 6 bases clipped from V and 6 bases from J, the junction kept 9 bases outside the gene matches. CDR3 length: 15 residues. On this clone: The antigen remains undetermined.

This clonotype was obtained from a human donor who received an intestinal transplant. The V and J genes are TRBV28 and TRBJ2-3, with 10 bases that match TRBD2. The sequencing here drew on unstimulated CD8+ T cells sorted from spleen or lymph node cells, taken before intestinal transplant. This chain's CDR3 is CASRAQREGPDTQYF. For the CDR3, the DNA is TGTGCCAGCAGAGCGCAGCGGGAGGGTCCGGATACGCAGTATTTT.